One TCR beta chain is described in this entry. The target antigen is unknown. Sequenced by immunoSEQ multiplex PCR; TCRdb stores in-frame clones only, minus some. The sample lists about 70,000 clones; approximately 82% were seen once. These data originate in a study of OX40 agonist ivuxolimab in advanced cancers. The overall study: The dose-escalation cohort was around 83% male, with a mean age of around 60 years, ranging roughly 23 to 79.

Whole-study results and caveats: Expanded clones belonging to CD8+ T cells outnumbered, on average, those of CD4+.

This CDR3 is built from 17 residues. V lost 0 bases, J lost 4 bases, and 9 bases stayed unmatched. Germline values: CDR1 LGHNA, CDR2 YNFKEQ. The rearrangement joins TRBV4-2 to TRBJ1-2, with TRBD1 matching over 9 bases. The sequencing here drew on CD4+ or CD8+ T cells sorted from blood, taken in a trial of the OX40 agonist ivuxolimab. This clonotype was sampled from an adult with an advanced solid tumor such as melanoma, head and neck, liver or kidney cancer. CDR3 nucleotide sequence: TGTGCCAGCAGCCAAGAACCGGGGACAGGGCGGGGCTATGGCTACACCTTC. It is translated as CASSQEPGTGRGYGYTF.